This is a list of T cell receptor beta chains from one sample in a study of beta chain features in type 1 diabetes. TCRdb's table, derived via immunoSEQ multiplex PCR, lists solely in-frame clones and lacks some. The data contain 300,000 to 400,000 clones, 9.3% of them singletons. The sample comprised central memory CD4+ T cells from blood. The receptors stem from a man aged 30 to 45 with type 1 diabetes. Both conserved end residues are part of each CDR3. The order of the fields is V gene, clone size, CDR3 protein. Only part of the rows carry a size: once, few, many, or a class if the clone is expanded.

TRBV5-6 few CASSFTGNYGYTF
TRBV25-1 . CASSGGAGGWILTYF
TRBV6-5 few CVEGPVYGYTF
TRBV7-9 few CASTRDRSADTQYF
TRBV4-3 many CASSLYRENYEQYF
TRBV10-2 . CASSHFRGELGGNEQFF
TRBV2 few CASSGSGAHEQYF
TRBV19 many CASRGDFPMNTEAFF
TRBV4-1 few CASSRSGEGTDTQYF
TRBV6-6 many CASTQWRADTEAFF
TRBV7-2 few CASLEPDTQYF
TRBV18 few CASSPGQGAGGNTEAFF
TRBV2 few CASREGQAPYNEQFF
TRBV15 . CATSREIRTEAFF
TRBV4-3 few CASSQARGEGTQYF